This T cell receptor (beta chain) is drawn from a study of T cell responses to AZD1222 COVID-19 vaccine. Trimming at V came to 2 bases and at J to 5 bases, leaving 1 base not matched to a gene. This CDR3 spans 13 amino acids. Germline V gene lookup returns CDR1 SGHRS and CDR2 YFSETQ. To note about this clone: Its antigen is unidentified.

Notes on the study in general: CD4 TCRs covered the whole spike, strongest at regions 160-218 and 743-854.

The repertoire was sequenced with immunoSEQ multiplex PCR; TCRdb's copy has only in-frame clones and lacks some. In the table there are some 140,000 clones, 85% of which are singletons. The material was peripheral blood, obtained 28 days after the second dose of the MenACWY control vaccine. V usage is TRBV5-1 and J usage is TRBJ2-1; 7 bases map to TRBD1. The TCR sequence derives from an adult who received the MenACWY meningococcal vaccine as a control. CDR3 in amino acids: CASSLDRDNEQFF. As DNA, the CDR3 is TGCGCCAGCAGCTTAGACAGGGACAATGAGCAGTTCTTC.